These 32 T cell receptor beta chains were sequenced from one sample in a study of human T cells and chemical hapten exposure. Time point specified: patch test 3, about 24 weeks after DPC sensitization. The treatment denotes: therapeutic diphenylcyclopropenone sensitization with weekly scalp DPC. TCRdb ran MiXCR on the RACE reads and lists one entry per CDR3 protein. The profile shows about 82,000 distinct CDR3 sequences, approximately 13% of them singletons. The material was whole blood, obtained in connection with sensitization to the hapten diphenylcyclopropenone (DPC). The receptor source for this set is a woman in her forties or fifties with alopecia areata. Some clones in this sample may be carry-over from other donors' samples.

This clonotype was found many times. This chain connects TRBV2 to TRBJ2-4; 10 positions agree with TRBD1. This CDR3 comprises 14 residues. The J segment lost 7 bases and the V segment lost 4 bases, leaving 4 bases of the junction unmatched. The V gene's germline CDR1 is SNHLY and CDR2 FYNNEI. CDR3 nucleotide sequence: TGTGCCAGCAGTGGGCCGGGACAGGGGAACATTCAGTACTTC. It yields the protein CASSGPGQGNIQYF.

This clonotype has ten or more counts. J is TRBJ2-1 and V is TRBV21-1; no check of the table's D call, TRBD1, against the DNA was made. TRBV21-1 is a pseudogene locus. CDR3 length equals 16 residues. This CDR3 is CASSKSPGQGPNEQFF. The CDR3 DNA reads TGTGCCAGCAGCAAATCCCCGGGACAGGGGCCCAATGAGCAGTTCTTC.

The rearrangement joins TRBV5-6 to TRBJ2-3; 7 bases map to TRBD2. The CDR3 length is 16 residues. J gave up 2 bases and V 3 bases, and 9 bases lay outside the gene matches. The V gene's germline CDR1 is SGHDT and CDR2 YYEEEE. The CDR3 DNA sequence: TGTGCCAGCAGCTCTGCACAGCGGGGAGTCACAGATACGCAGTATTTT. Translating it yields CASSSAQRGVTDTQYF.

The chain joins TRBV29-1 to TRBJ2-1; 10 bases agree with TRBD2. The CDR3 length is 15 residues. Germline CDR1 is SQVTM and CDR2 is ANQGSEA. Losses at the gene ends were 3 bases for V and 12 bases for J; bases not matched to a gene: 14. In nucleotides, the CDR3 is TGCAGCGTTGACAAGACGGCTAGCGGGAGCCTGGGGCAGTTCTTC. Amino acids: CSVDKTASGSLGQFF.

The CDR3 sequence: CASSLGAGSYEQYF. The CDR3, as DNA: TGTGCCAGCAGCCTGGGGGCAGGGTCCTACGAGCAGTACTTC. V and J are TRBV7-6 and TRBJ2-7; a possible D gene is TRBD1 (6 bases). Trimming took off 5 bases at V and 1 base at J, with 12 bases between the two ends. CDR3 length equals 14 residues. Germline CDR1 is SGHVS and CDR2 is FNYEAQ.

This clonotype was recorded at least ten times. The J gene is TRBJ1-1, the V gene TRBV5-6; D ambiguous. V was clipped by 0 bases and J by 3 bases, with 3 bases between them. The V gene's germline CDR1 is SGHDT and CDR2 YYEEEE. The CDR3 is 12 residues long. Here the CDR3 DNA reads TGTGCCAGCAGCTTGGGGGACACTGAAGCTTTCTTT. It encodes CASSLGDTEAFF.

This clonotype occurred a few times. The genes are TRBV21-1 and TRBJ2-7; TRBD2, the D gene given by the table, was not confirmed from the DNA. TRBV21-1 is tagged as a pseudogene. This CDR3 comprises 19 residues. CDR3 amino acids: CASSKGVPSRRVAEEEQYF. Written as DNA, the CDR3 is TGTGCCAGCAGCAAAGGCGTTCCAAGTAGGAGGGTCGCAGAAGAAGAGCAGTACTTC.

The V and J genes are TRBV14 and TRBJ2-1; D remains unclear. The CDR3 is made up of 15 amino acids. From germline, CDR1 is SGHDN and CDR2 FVKESK. Trimming pared 0 bases from V and 9 bases from J, leaving 15 bases between. DNA of the CDR3: TGTGCCAGCAGCCAAGATTTTAGATTAGTCGGTGAGCAGTTCTTC. Amino acids: CASSQDFRLVGEQFF.

This clonotype was seen many times. The V call is TRBV1, the J call TRBJ2-4; the listed D gene, TRBD1, was not tested against the DNA. TRBV1 is a pseudogene segment. The CDR3 consists of 15 residues. The CDR3 sequence is CTSSHSPPAKNIQYF. The CDR3 region has the DNA TGCACCAGCAGCCATAGCCCCCCAGCCAAAAACATTCAGTACTTC.

This clonotype was seen at least ten times. The chain joins TRBV10-3 to TRBJ2-7; D gene ambiguous. Between the trimmed V and J ends, which lost 3 bases and 7 bases, there was a span of 7 bases. In germline, CDR1 is ENHRY, CDR2 SYGVKD. CDR3 length equals 11 residues. CDR3 residues: CAISDGWEQYF. CDR3 DNA sequence: TGTGCCATCAGTGATGGTTGGGAGCAGTACTTC.

This clonotype was seen a few times. The chain links TRBV12-3 or TRBV12-4 to TRBJ2-7, with 12 bases matching TRBD1. After removal of 6 bases from V and 6 bases from J, the junction contained 6 bases not matched to a gene. The CDR3 totals 14 residues. The CDR3 is CASSPGDRGREQYF. In nucleotides, the CDR3 is TGTGCCAGCAGCCCGGGGGACAGGGGGCGCGAGCAGTACTTC.

The chain links TRBV20-1 to TRBJ2-1; TRBD2 aligns across 8 bases. V was pared by 3 bases and J by 7 bases, with 5 bases of the junction left unmatched. Germline V lookup: CDR1 DFQATT, CDR2 SNEGSKA (reference sequence). CDR3 length: 13 residues. The CDR3 nucleotides are TGCAGTGCTAGGTCCGGGAGGGCTAATGAGCAGTTCTTC. This gives the protein CSARSGRANEQFF.

The chain links TRBV4-2 to TRBJ1-1; D ambiguous. The germline V gene encodes CDR1 LGHNA and CDR2 YNFKEQ. Trimming shortened V by 3 bases and J by 0 bases, and 8 bases separated the two germline ends. This CDR3 has 14 amino acids. CDR3 loop: CASSQLQVNTEAFF. The CDR3 DNA follows: TGTGCCAGCAGCCAGCTGCAGGTGAACACTGAAGCTTTCTTT.

This clonotype was seen many times. V usage is TRBV29-1 and J usage is TRBJ2-2, with a tentative D call TRBD2 (6 bases). With 6 bases removed from V and 6 bases from J, the gap between germline ends came to 14 bases. Germline V gene lookup returns CDR1 SQVTM and CDR2 ANQGSEA. The CDR3 consists of 13 residues. CDR3 loop: CSVAVAVAGELFF. For the CDR3, the DNA is TGCAGCGTGGCAGTAGCGGTCGCCGGGGAGCTGTTTTTT.

This rearrangement joins TRBV12-3 or TRBV12-4 to TRBJ2-7; perhaps TRBD2 as D (5 bases). This CDR3 region has 14 residues. V lost 2 bases and J 6 bases, leaving 14 bases between the germline ends. In DNA, the CDR3 is TGTGCCAGCAGTTTACTGGGGAGTTGGCGCGAGCAGTACTTC. Translating gives CASSLLGSWREQYF.

This clonotype was seen ten or more times. V is TRBV7-9 and J is TRBJ2-7; the D gene is possibly TRBD1 (6 bases). Germline lookup yields CDR1 SEHNR and CDR2 FQNEAQ (reference sequence). This CDR3 region has 12 residues. Trimming took off 6 bases at V and 6 bases at J, with 12 bases between the two ends. CDR3 in DNA: TGTGCCAGCAGACCCACAGGGCCCGAGCAGTACTTC. This encodes CASRPTGPEQYF.

With regard to this clonotype: Possible read error: a much larger clone is one base away. The rearrangement joins TRBV11-2 to TRBJ2-5, with TRBD2 identical over 10 bases. The CDR3 consists of 16 residues. Germline V gene lookup returns CDR1 SGHAT and CDR2 FQNNGV. The DNA for the CDR3 is TGTGCCAGCAGTCCATATCGACTAGCGGGCCAAGAGACCCGGTACTTC. It translates to CASSPYRLAGQETRYF.

This clonotype was observed a few times. This rearrangement joins TRBV5-1 to TRBJ2-7; no clear D. The CDR3 runs to 13 residues. The germline V gene has CDR1 SGHRS and CDR2 YFSETQ. The ends were cut back, 3 bases at V and 1 base at J, with 8 bases in the middle. For the CDR3, the DNA is TGCGCCAGCAGCTCGGAAGCGTCCTACGAGCAGTACTTC. This sequence encodes CASSSEASYEQYF.

The genes are TRBV9 and TRBJ2-7; no clear D gene. The CDR3 contains 13 residues. V lost 6 bases, J lost 7 bases, and 17 bases lay in between. Germline CDR1 is SGDLS and CDR2 is YYNGEE. The CDR3, as DNA: TGTGCCAGCACCTCTTACTTAGTAGGGGAGCAGTACTTC. Its protein product is CASTSYLVGEQYF.

This clonotype was detected a few times. One junction end does not reproduce the germline sequence, and a read error may be involved. CDR3 in DNA: TGTGCCAGCATACGGGGTTCGTCAAAAGAGGCCCAGTACTTC. Its translation: CASIRGSSKEAQYF. The chain has TRBV12-3 or TRBV12-4 and TRBJ2-5; D is possibly TRBD2 (5 bases). The CDR3 runs 14 residues.

This clonotype was detected ten times or more. The chain combines TRBV29-1 with TRBJ2-1, with D uncertain. Trimming took off 6 bases at V and 8 bases at J, with 14 bases between the two ends. This CDR3 comprises 12 residues. Germline assignment: CDR1 SQVTM and CDR2 ANQGSEA. The CDR3 nucleotides read TGCAGCGTCCTGACGGCGGCGGATGAGCAGTTCTTC. Translation: CSVLTAADEQFF.

This clonotype has a count of ten or more. V and J are TRBV6-1 and TRBJ2-7; a possible D gene is TRBD2 (6 bases). This CDR3 has 15 residues. Between the trimmed V and J ends, which lost 1 base and 9 bases, there was a span of 19 bases. Germline V gene lookup returns CDR1 MNHNS and CDR2 SASEGT. CDR3 amino acids: CASSEGGAGTRGQYF. The DNA for the CDR3 is TGTGCCAGCAGTGAAGGAGGTGCGGGGACCCGGGGGCAGTACTTC.

Comments on this clonotype: A much larger clonotype is one base distant, so this may be a read error. Without the conserved terminal phenylalanine or tryptophan, this CDR3 likely stems from a read error. V and J are TRBV7-2 and TRBJ2-7; maybe TRBD2 (6 bases). The V end was cut by 3 bases, the J end by 2 bases, with 14 bases between. The CDR3 is 15 amino acids. The germline V gene encodes CDR1 SGHTA and CDR2 FQGNSA. In DNA form, the CDR3 reads TGTGCCAGCAGCTTCGAGCGGGTCGCAACCTACGAGCAGTACTCC. Amino acids: CASSFERVATYEQYS.

The J gene is TRBJ1-5, the V gene TRBV20-1; 7 nucleotides agree with TRBD1. Looked up from germline, CDR1 is DFQATT and CDR2 is SNEGSKA (reference sequence). Trimming took 4 bases from V and 7 from J; bases not matched to a gene: 7. This CDR3 region has 13 residues. The CDR3 coding sequence is TGCAGTGCTACGCAGGGGGTTGAGCAGCCCCAGCATTTT. Its protein product is CSATQGVEQPQHF.

Ten or more counts support this clonotype. The genes are TRBV18 and TRBJ1-1; 7 bases fit TRBD1. The CDR3 is made up of 13 amino acids. The germline V gene has CDR1 KGHSH and CDR2 LQKENI. J lost 7 bases, V lost 3 bases, and 5 bases had no gene match. The CDR3 reads CASSPGTAVEAFF. For the CDR3, the DNA is TGTGCCAGCTCACCGGGGACAGCTGTTGAAGCTTTCTTT.

This clonotype showed up many times. The CDR3: CSATVKTGELFF. DNA of the CDR3: TGCAGTGCCACGGTAAAGACCGGGGAGCTGTTTTTT. The chain uses TRBV20-1 and TRBJ2-2; D unresolved. The CDR3 has 12 amino acids. Germline CDR1 reads DFQATT; CDR2 reads SNEGSKA (reference sequence). V was pared by 6 bases and J by 5 bases, with 10 bases between.

This chain joins TRBV20-1 and TRBJ2-1; D ambiguous. Trimming took off 3 bases at V and 7 bases at J, with 19 bases between the two ends. Germline V lookup: CDR1 DFQATT, CDR2 SNEGSKA (reference sequence). The CDR3 has 15 residues. The CDR3 DNA sequence: TGCAGTGCTAGTCTGCCTCCCGGGCTAGTTAATGAGCAGTTCTTC. This encodes CSASLPPGLVNEQFF.

There are many counts of this clonotype. This chain uses TRBV29-1 with TRBJ1-1; unclear D gene. The V and J ends lost 4 bases and 1 base respectively, with 7 bases between them. This CDR3 has 12 residues. Germline V gene lookup returns CDR1 SQVTM and CDR2 ANQGSEA. CDR3 nucleotides: TGCAGCGTTGCCTCCGCGAACACTGAAGCTTTCTTT. Translating gives CSVASANTEAFF.

This clonotype has only a few counts. The chain couples TRBV7-9 to TRBJ2-2, with a possible D match to TRBD2 (6 bases). Trimming took off 8 bases at V and 4 bases at J, with 17 bases between the two ends. This CDR3 comprises 15 residues. CDR1 and CDR2 (germline): SEHNR, FQNEAQ (reference sequence). The CDR3 reads CASLTFGGVTGELFF. The CDR3 DNA is TGTGCCAGCCTAACCTTCGGAGGGGTCACCGGGGAGCTGTTTTTT. Full variable domain (rest looked up from reference TRBV7-9 and TRBJ2-2): DTGVSQNPRHKITKRGQNVTFRCDPISEHNRLYWYRQTLGQGPEFLTYFQNEAQLEKSRLLSDRFSAERPKGSFSTLEIQRTEQGDSAMYLCASLTFGGVTGELFFGEGSRLTVL.

The chain carries TRBV11-2 and TRBJ2-3; 13 bases map to TRBD2. The CDR3 contains 15 residues. The germline gives CDR1 SGHAT, CDR2 FQNNGV. V was pared by 5 bases and J by 5 bases, with 4 bases of the junction left unmatched. CDR3 sequence: CASSTGLAGRDTQYF. CDR3 bases: TGTGCCAGCAGCACGGGACTAGCGGGGAGAGATACGCAGTATTTT.

The chain couples TRBV6-1 to TRBJ2-7; 8 nucleotides match TRBD2. V lost 2 bases and J lost 7; bases outside the gene matches: 10. CDR3 length: 15 amino acids. The V gene's germline CDR1 is MNHNS and CDR2 SASEGT. DNA for the CDR3: TGTGCCAGCAGTGAACCAGCGGGAGCAGTGGGGGAGCAGTACTTC. Encoded protein: CASSEPAGAVGEQYF.

The chain carries TRBV12-3 or TRBV12-4 and TRBJ2-2; perhaps D is TRBD1 or TRBD2 (6 bases each). CDR3 length: 16 residues. Trimming took off 2 bases at V and 2 bases at J, with 12 bases between the two ends. In DNA form, the CDR3 reads TGTGCCAGCAGTTTAAGGGGGGCGGTTAACACCGGGGAGCTGTTTTTT. Protein product: CASSLRGAVNTGELFF.